This TCR beta chain stems from a study of graft-versus-host responses after intestinal transplantation. Across the study: Once they had received anti-thymocyte globulin induction, all recipients took tacrolimus and steroids for approximately three years. Findings and limits, study-wide: Analysis identified GvH clones in recipient marrow, with some appearing first in ileum or blood.

As to this clone: Its antigen remains unknown.

CDR3 length: 13 amino acids. The V gene lost 1 base and the J gene lost 9 bases, with 10 bases spanning the gap. CDR1 is LGHNA and CDR2 is YSLEER in the germline V gene. Clones were read by immunoSEQ multiplex PCR, and TCRdb kept only the in-frame ones, dropping some. The sample records tens of thousands of clones, roughly 95% being singletons. The receptor was derived from a human donor who was the organ donor for an intestinal transplant. The material was unstimulated CD8+ T cells sorted from spleen or lymph node cells, obtained before transplant. The gene calls are TRBV4-3 and TRBJ2-1; D not certain. CDR3 nucleotide sequence: TGCGCCAGCAGCCAAGCCTATACGAGTGAGCAGTTCTTC. It specifies CASSQAYTSEQFF.